The 11 T cell receptor beta chains given below trace back to one sample, sequenced in a study of T cell changes during pregnancy in multiple sclerosis (dated by TCRdb to between 2019 and 2020). The method was the immunoSEQ multiplex PCR assay. The immuneACCESS repertoire file appears here via TCRdb, limited to in-frame rearrangements. These files lack a portion of the clones; in checked studies, under half of the deficit traces to unresolved V genes, and the cause of the others is not known. The sample table contains about 29,000 clones; only one count was recorded for approximately 89% of them. Less than 8% of the sample lies in the top ten. The sample was CD8+ T cells from peripheral blood mononuclear cells, taken after pregnancy. Receptors originate from a female donor with multiple sclerosis, enrolled in a pregnancy study.

This chain links TRBV7-3 with TRBJ1-1, with D maybe TRBD1 (6 bases). This CDR3 has 14 residues. CDR1 and CDR2 (germline): SGHTA, FQGTGA. V was clipped by 4 bases and J by 6 bases, with 15 bases between them. CDR3 nucleotides: TGTGCCAGCAGCTATAGCGGGAAGGGGGCTGAAGCTTTCTTT. Translation: CASSYSGKGAEAFF.

The chain links TRBV27 to TRBJ2-1, with TRBD2 matching over 12 bases. The germline V gene has CDR1 MNHEY and CDR2 SMNVEV (reference sequence). Trimming cost V 8 bases and J 1 base; bases outside gene matches: 9. The CDR3 loop spans 17 amino acids. CDR3 nucleotide sequence: TGTGCCAGCCGACTAGCGGGAGCAAGTAGGTCCTACAATGAGCAGTTCTTC. Protein sequence: CASRLAGASRSYNEQFF.

This clone was observed a single time. CDR3 region: CASSRKAGDPGDTQYF. CDR3 nucleotide sequence: TGCGCCAGCAGCCGGAAAGCGGGAGACCCGGGAGATACGCAGTATTTT. V usage is TRBV4-1 and J usage is TRBJ2-3, with TRBD2 matching 8 bases. CDR1 is MGHRA and CDR2 is YSYEKL in the germline V gene. CDR3 length: 16 residues. J was trimmed by 5 bases and V by 4 bases; bases with no gene match: 11.

The chain employs TRBV7-6 and TRBJ2-7; D is unclear. Trimming left V 1 base short and J 3 bases short, with 7 bases between. The CDR3 is 13 residues long. Germline V gene lookup returns CDR1 SGHVS and CDR2 FNYEAQ. The CDR3 here is CASSLGQVYEQYF. The CDR3 DNA follows: TGTGCCAGCAGCTTAGGCCAGGTCTACGAGCAGTACTTC.

This chain uses TRBV2 with TRBJ2-4, with TRBD1 matching over 7 bases. CDR3 length: 15 residues. The V segment lost 3 bases and the J segment 8 bases; nucleotides outside the gene matches: 10. Germline CDR1 reads SNHLY; CDR2 reads FYNNEI. The CDR3 coding sequence is TGTGCCAGCAGTGAGGACAGGAGGTTGGTAGACATTCAGTACTTC. It specifies CASSEDRRLVDIQYF.

This chain links TRBV4-3 with TRBJ2-7; possible D gene TRBD1, 6 bases. CDR3 size: 15 residues. The germline CDR1 and CDR2 sequences are LGHNA and YSLEER. V was clipped by 1 base and J by 3 bases, with 13 bases between them. The CDR3 DNA reads as TGCGCCAGCAGCCAAGGTACCAGGGGAAGCTACGAGCAGTACTTC. As protein: CASSQGTRGSYEQYF.

The rearrangement joins TRBV29-1 to TRBJ2-1; unclear D gene. The V gene's germline CDR1 is SQVTM and CDR2 ANQGSEA. Trimming removed 5 bases from V and 0 bases from J, with 11 bases in between. The CDR3 runs 14 residues. The CDR3 DNA sequence: TGCAGCGTTTTAGGCGGAAGCTCCTACAATGAGCAGTTCTTC. Protein product: CSVLGGSSYNEQFF.

This clone was recorded only once. The genes are TRBV15 and TRBJ2-1; 7 positions agree with TRBD2. This CDR3 is built from 19 residues. With 1 base clipped from V and 0 bases from J, the junction kept 12 bases outside the gene matches. Germline values: CDR1 LNHNV, CDR2 YYDKDF (reference sequence). The CDR3 is CATSRGRYSGQTSYNEQFF. The DNA of the CDR3 is TGTGCCACCAGCAGAGGCCGATATAGCGGGCAAACCTCCTACAATGAGCAGTTCTTC.

The J gene is TRBJ2-3, the V gene TRBV4-1; TRBD2 aligns across 14 bases. V gave up 3 bases and J gave up 3 bases; unmatched junction bases: 8. The V gene's germline CDR1 is MGHRA and CDR2 YSYEKL. The CDR3 sequence is 18 residues long. The CDR3 DNA sequence: TGCGCCAGCAGCCATAGGGGACTAGCGGGGGAGGAAACAGATACGCAGTATTTT. The encoded protein is CASSHRGLAGEETDTQYF.

This chain connects TRBV7-3 to TRBJ2-1; maybe TRBD2 (6 bases). Germline CDR1 reads SGHTA; CDR2 reads FQGTGA. The CDR3 is 13 amino acids. Trimming took 5 bases from V and 4 from J, leaving 9 bases between them. CDR3 in DNA: TGTGCCAGCAGCCTGACTAGTTACAATGAGCAGTTCTTC. This codes for CASSLTSYNEQFF.

This clone was seen a single time. The V gene is TRBV11-2, the J gene TRBJ2-3; D is possibly TRBD2 (6 bases). This CDR3 comprises 15 residues. The germline V and J ends were trimmed by 4 bases and 2 bases, with 13 bases remaining between them. CDR1 and CDR2 from the germline V gene are SGHAT and FQNNGV. The CDR3 loop reads CASSWSGGFTDTQYF. The CDR3 coding sequence is TGTGCCAGCAGCTGGAGTGGGGGGTTCACAGATACGCAGTATTTT.